Listed below are T cell receptor beta chains from one sample, sequenced in a study of T cell responses to AZD1222 COVID-19 vaccine. TCRdb's copy holds only in-frame clones and misses some; the assay was immunoSEQ multiplex PCR. The sample records 95,000 to 150,000 clones, around 83% being singletons. The sequencing here drew on peripheral blood, taken 28 days after the second AZD1222 dose. The source of these receptors is an adult who received the AZD1222 COVID-19 vaccine. Each CDR3 is given without its conserved first and last residue. The D gene is left open where the match is weak.

TRBV7-6 TRBD2 ASSLVSPGLRRASTDTQY
TRBV6-5 . ASSLDPSTGELF
TRBV5-1 TRBD1 ASSHGTDSFEGYT
TRBV5-6 TRBD2 ASSLESGVRETQY
TRBV7-9 . ASSPTGSWGETQY
TRBV11-2 TRBD2 ASSRGLAGTQETQY
TRBV6-5 TRBD1 ASSPTFGTAYGYT
TRBV7-2 . ASSLERGGQPQH
TRBV27 . ASSSLAKNYNEQF
TRBV30 . AWSVPEGTREQY
TRBV7-9 . ASSSTYEQY
TRBV3-1/TRBV3-2 TRBD1 ASSNKFGNRGLVLSGKEKLF
TRBV30 TRBD1 AWSGTGGAGGYT
TRBV7-8 . ASSSRKRAGYT
TRBV27 . ASSFFGEQY
TRBV21-1 . ASSKGASYTDTQY
TRBV28 . ASSLNRYGYT
TRBV12-3/TRBV12-4 . ASIQTVNYGYT
TRBV5-4 TRBD1 ASSFQGGAGGYT
TRBV5-4 TRBD2 ASSTRLAGGPGDPDTQY
TRBV7-9 . ASSSRDNSYEQY
TRBV5-1 TRBD1 ASAEGAHTGELF
TRBV7-2 . ASSLVGSFRAGPKETQY
TRBV29-1 . SVENRDLNYGYT
TRBV7-9 . ASTPPGAEAF
TRBV7-2 . ASSLRGASDTQY
TRBV19 TRBD1 ASSSRDRGGTEAF
TRBV7-9 . ASSLLGKIGRGSNNEQF
TRBV7-3 . ASSLTGDQPQH
TRBV5-1 . ASSFPGPHFT
TRBV11-2 . ASSSGLIKAGELF
TRBV25-1 . ASSEVTYTEAF
TRBV5-1 TRBD1 ASSFGDRASPLH
TRBV19 TRBD2 ASSVGLAGGPF
TRBV25-1 . ASSVEVAGYT
TRBV28 . ASMKGTGGHVGNTIY
TRBV6-2/TRBV6-3 TRBD2 ASSYLTSGGRRDTQY
TRBV11-2 . ASSLGVGSYGYT
TRBV3-1/TRBV3-2 . ASSQGYEAF
TRBV6-5 . ASRPINRNTEAF
TRBV12-3/TRBV12-4 . ASSLPTGTGYT
TRBV27 . ASSLSRTAPTGYT
TRBV11-2 . ASSLEPYEQY
TRBV18 TRBD2 ASSPGLDYEQY
TRBV7-2 . ASSLGTVTGELF
TRBV28 . ASSLASELNTGELF
TRBV6-4 TRBD1 ASEGQAGTGELF
TRBV6-6 . ASRSTGLPLH
TRBV10-3 . AIASWGSTEAF
TRBV7-8 . ASSLAQGLPNEKLF
TRBV18 . ASSPSSNSGGETQY
TRBV7-8 TRBD2 ASSITSGVAQETQY
TRBV3-1/TRBV3-2 . ASSHRGASGNTIY
TRBV2 . ASTQTRNTGELF
TRBV6-1 . ASSEGKGYSGANVLT